The rows below give T cell receptor beta chains drawn from one sample of a study of breast tumors, draining lymph nodes, adjacent tissues. One entry per CDR3 protein results from TCRdb running MiXCR on the multiplex PCR reads. The table includes 83,000 or so distinct CDR3 sequences, around 20% detected once. Sequenced input: axillary lymph node tissue. The receptors shown here come from a female donor with breast cancer. Some clones in this sample may be carry-over from other donors' samples. Both conserved end residues are part of each CDR3. D genes are given only for firm matches. Size is omitted from some rows. Given values are once, few, many or a class for expanded clones.

>14|TRBJ2-1|.|many|TRBV20-1
TGCAGTGCTAGGGATTCGACGACCTACAATGAGCAGTTCTTC
CSARDSTTYNEQFF
>15|TRBJ2-1|.|.|TRBV27
TGTGCCAGCAGTCCCGCCGGCTCGCAGCACAATGAGCAGTTCTTC
CASSPAGSQHNEQFF
>16|TRBJ2-1|TRBD2|many|TRBV6-5
TGTGCCAGCAGTAAAAATAGCGGGTCCCCCTACAATGAGCAGTTCTTC
CASSKNSGSPYNEQFF
>14|TRBJ1-2|.|many|TRBV9
TGTGCCAGCAGCCCTCGGACCTTTAACTATGGCTACACCTTC
CASSPRTFNYGYTF
>15|TRBJ1-2|.|many|TRBV20-1
TGCAGTGCTAGAGACCTCCGGGACGGCCCTCTCGGCTACACCTTC
CSARDLRDGPLGYTF
>14|TRBJ2-1|TRBD2|many|TRBV6-2/TRBV6-3
TGTGCCAGCCGGGGGGGCCTCTCCTACAATGAGCAGTTCTTC
CASRGGLSYNEQFF
>13|TRBJ2-7|TRBD1|many|TRBV19
TGTGCCAGTGCACCAGGGGGCACCTACGAGCAGTACTTC
CASAPGGTYEQYF
>15|TRBJ2-7|.|many|TRBV5-1
TGCGCCAGCAGCTTGGGGCAGGGGAGTGCCTACGAGCAGTACTTC
CASSLGQGSAYEQYF
>14|TRBJ2-2|.|many|TRBV20-1
TGCAGTGCCGAAAGGGGAACGAACACCGGGGAGCTGTTTTTT
CSAERGTNTGELFF
>13|TRBJ2-6|.|many|TRBV12-3/TRBV12-4
TGTGCCAGCAGTTTTGATGGGGCCAACGTCCTGACTTTC
CASSFDGANVLTF
>16|TRBJ2-4|.|few|TRBV7-6
TGTGCCAGCAGCCCTATAACAGGGTTGGCCAAAAACATTCAGTACTTC
CASSPITGLAKNIQYF
>15|TRBJ1-2|TRBD1|many|TRBV6-1
TGTGCCAGCAGTGAAGTTGGACAGGGGGGAGGTGGCTACACCTTC
CASSEVGQGGGGYTF
>17|TRBJ1-2|.|many|TRBV24-1
TGTGCCACCAGTGATTCCCTAACACAGGGCAGGATTGATGGCTACACCTTC
CATSDSLTQGRIDGYTF
>16|TRBJ2-7|.|many|TRBV6-2/TRBV6-3
TGTGCCAGCAGTCACCCCGGTGCAGGGGACCCCTACGAGCAGTACTTC
CASSHPGAGDPYEQYF
>16|TRBJ2-1|TRBD1|.|TRBV7-2
TGTGCCAGCAGCTTATCCAGGGGGAGCTCCTACAGTGAGCAGTTCTTC
CASSLSRGSSYSEQFF
>14|TRBJ2-5|.|.|TRBV5-1
TGCGCCAGCAGCTTGGGCAGGGATAAAGAGGCCCAGTACTTC
CASSLGRDKEAQYF
>17|TRBJ2-3|TRBD2|.|TRBV6-2/TRBV6-3
TGTGCCAGCGGCCAAAGACTAGCGGACTCTAGCACAGATACGCAGTATTTT
CASGQRLADSSTDTQYF
>14|TRBJ2-5|.|many|TRBV4-2
TGTGCCAGCAGCCAAGCGGGCCCCGCGGAGACCCAGTACTTC
CASSQAGPAETQYF
>16|TRBJ1-6|.|.|TRBV27
TGTGCCAGCAGTAGGGGGGGGGCCCCTTATAATTCACCCCTCCACTTT
CASSRGGAPYNSPLHF
>17|TRBJ2-7|TRBD2|many|TRBV2
TGTGCCACCCAGCGGGAGACCACTCCTATTAGCTCCTACGAGCAGTACTTC
CATQRETTPISSYEQYF
>15|TRBJ2-2|.|many|TRBV10-3
TGTGCCATCAGTGAGCGGAGACTAGACACCGGGGAGCTGTTTTTT
CAISERRLDTGELFF
>13|TRBJ2-5|.|many|TRBV5-8
TGTGCCAGCAGCCCCGGGCCACAAGAGACCCAGTACTTC
CASSPGPQETQYF
>15|TRBJ2-3|.|many|TRBV20-1
TGCAGTGCTAGCCCTACTAGTGGTGGTACAGATACGCAGTATTTT
CSASPTSGGTDTQYF
>16|TRBJ2-6|.|many|TRBV5-1
TGCGCCAGCAGCTTGGTGCAGGGTTCTGGGGCCAACGTCCTGACTTTC
CASSLVQGSGANVLTF
>16|TRBJ2-7|.|many|TRBV4-2
TGTGCCAGCAGCATAGAGGGCCCAGTCTCCTCCTACGAGCAGTACTTC
CASSIEGPVSSYEQYF
>16|TRBJ1-2|.|many|TRBV20-1
TGCAGTGCTAGAGACCCTCAACGCGGCAGGTTCTATGGCTACACCTTC
CSARDPQRGRFYGYTF
>18|TRBJ2-4|TRBD2|.|TRBV19
TGTGCCAGTAGTATATTCGCCCAGACTAGCGGGGCCAAAAACATTCAGTACTTC
CASSIFAQTSGAKNIQYF
>18|TRBJ2-5|TRBD2|.|TRBV10-3
TGTGCCATCAGGGGGACTAGCGGGAGCCCTCTGGGTCGAGAGACCCAGTACTTC
CAIRGTSGSPLGRETQYF
>16|TRBJ1-6|.|many|TRBV7-9
TGTGCCAGCAGCTTAGGGGCCTGGGGGTCTCGTTCACCCCTCCACTTT
CASSLGAWGSRSPLHF
>13|TRBJ2-5|.|.|TRBV20-1
TGCAGTGCTAGGGAGACAGGCTCCGGGACCCAGTACTTC
CSARETGSGTQYF
>14|TRBJ2-5|.|many|TRBV27
TGTGCCAGCAGTTTACGGTCGGGGGGCGAGACCCAGTACTTC
CASSLRSGGETQYF
>13|TRBJ2-5|.|many|TRBV7-2
TGTGCCAGCAGCTTACAGGAATTCGGGACCCAGTACTTC
CASSLQEFGTQYF